The 31 T cell receptor beta chains reported below all come from one sample, sequenced in a study of T cell responses to AZD1222 COVID-19 vaccine. The method was immunoSEQ multiplex PCR; TCRdb's version includes in-frame clones alone and lacks a portion of them. The sample lists around 140,000 clones, more than 90% occurring once. The material sequenced was peripheral blood, taken on day 0 of AZD1222 vaccination. The receptors were gathered from an adult in good health.

The V and J genes are TRBV18 and TRBJ1-1; 7 bases are a match to TRBD1. The CDR3 runs 16 residues. Germline CDR1 is KGHSH and CDR2 is LQKENI. Losses at the gene ends were 6 bases for V and 0 bases for J; bases not matched to a gene: 10. This CDR3 reads CASSPNRQGLNTEAFF. Written as DNA, the CDR3 is TGTGCCAGCTCGCCTAACCGACAGGGACTGAACACTGAAGCTTTCTTT.

The rearrangement joins TRBV5-5 to TRBJ1-2; perhaps TRBD1 as D (6 bases). V gave up 3 bases and J gave up 0 bases, with 12 bases separating them. Per germline, CDR1 SGHKS and CDR2 YYEKEE (reference sequence). CDR3 length: 15 amino acids. The CDR3 DNA reads TGTGCCAGCAGCTACGGACAGCGAGCTAACTATGGCTACACCTTC. Protein product: CASSYGQRANYGYTF.

V is TRBV6-2 or TRBV6-3 and J is TRBJ2-2; 11 nucleotides line up with TRBD1. Germline lookup yields CDR1 MNHEY and CDR2 SVGEGT. Unmatched junction bases numbered 6, after V lost 6 bases and J lost 3 bases. CDR3 size: 16 residues. The DNA of the CDR3 is TGTGCCAGCAGCCCTGGGACAGGGGGTTACACCGGGGAGCTGTTTTTT. Its translation: CASSPGTGGYTGELFF.

The rearrangement joins TRBV19 to TRBJ2-2; TRBD2 aligns across 10 bases. The CDR3 contains 16 residues. J was trimmed by 7 bases and V by 3 bases; bases with no gene match: 8. Germline CDR1 LNHDA, CDR2 SQIVND (reference sequence). The CDR3 reads CASSISSGRIIGELFF. The CDR3, as DNA: TGTGCCAGTAGTATTTCTAGCGGGAGAATTATCGGGGAGCTGTTTTTT.

The chain employs TRBV18 and TRBJ1-3, with unresolved D. Deletions cut 3 bases from V and 2 bases from J, with 8 bases between. The V gene's germline CDR1 is KGHSH and CDR2 LQKENI. The CDR3 contains 14 residues. The CDR3 DNA reads TGTGCCAGCTCACCTCGGACCCCTGGAAACACCATATATTTT. It is translated as CASSPRTPGNTIYF.

The chain uses TRBV4-1 and TRBJ2-1; 8 bases align to TRBD2. With V trimmed by 0 bases and J by 7 bases, 8 bases remained unmatched. The CDR3 has 16 residues. Germline V gene data show CDR1 as MGHRA and CDR2 as YSYEKL. CDR3 nucleotides: TGCGCCAGCAGCCAAGATGGGGGGCGGGAGGTTAATGAGCAGTTCTTC. Residues: CASSQDGGREVNEQFF.

This clone appeared once. The chain carries TRBV7-9 and TRBJ2-1, with 12 bases matching TRBD2. Germline CDR1 reads SEHNR; CDR2 reads FQNEAQ (reference sequence). The CDR3 is 15 amino acids. The V gene end was trimmed by 1 base and the J gene end by 7 bases; junction bases not matched to a gene: 2. CDR3: CASSLGTSGTNEQFF. CDR3 nucleotides: TGTGCCAGCAGCTTAGGGACTAGCGGGACTAATGAGCAGTTCTTC.

The chain couples TRBV2 to TRBJ1-4; 9 positions agree with TRBD1. Germline trimming cut 7 bases from V and 8 bases from J; bases unmatched to any gene: 8. CDR1 is SNHLY, CDR2 FYNNEI, per germline. The CDR3 spans 14 residues. This chain's CDR3 is CASILTGGREKLFF. DNA for the CDR3: TGTGCCAGCATACTCACAGGGGGCAGGGAAAAACTGTTTTTT.

This clone was counted a single time. The J gene is TRBJ1-6, the V gene TRBV27; no clear D. The germline gives CDR1 MNHEY, CDR2 SMNVEV (reference sequence). Trimming cost V 6 bases and J 4 bases, with 4 bases left between them. This CDR3 has 12 residues. The CDR3 here is CASRGYNSPLHF. The CDR3 coding sequence is TGTGCCAGCAGGGGGTATAATTCACCCCTCCACTTT.

The V gene is TRBV6-5, the J gene TRBJ1-1; 10 bases match TRBD1. Germline loops: CDR1 MNHEY, CDR2 SVGAGI. The CDR3 consists of 15 residues. V lost 10 bases, J lost 4 bases, and 12 bases stayed unmatched. CDR3 region: CATQPVWTGGTEAFF. The CDR3, as DNA: TGTGCCACCCAACCGGTCTGGACAGGGGGCACTGAAGCTTTCTTT.

The chain couples TRBV5-4 to TRBJ2-1; weak D call: TRBD2 (6 bases). CDR3 length equals 14 residues. In germline, CDR1 is SGHNT, CDR2 YYREEE (reference sequence). V was clipped by 3 bases and J by 3 bases, with 10 bases between them. The CDR3 DNA reads as TGTGCCAGCAGCTCCGGGACTCTCTACAATGAGCAGTTCTTC. It is translated as CASSSGTLYNEQFF.

The chain links TRBV6-5 to TRBJ1-3; tentative D call: TRBD1 (5 bases). The CDR3 runs to 14 residues. Germline CDR1 and CDR2: MNHEY and SVGAGI. V was pared by 4 bases and J by 1 base, with 8 bases between. Written as DNA, the CDR3 is TGTGCCAGCAGTTTCGGGACTTCTGGAAACACCATATATTTT. This sequence encodes CASSFGTSGNTIYF.

This chain links TRBV6-6 with TRBJ2-7; TRBD2 is a possible D gene (6 bases). This CDR3 contains 15 residues. Germline V gene data show CDR1 as MNHNY and CDR2 as SVGAGI (reference sequence). V was trimmed by 0 bases and J by 1 base, leaving 10 bases between them. CDR3 sequence: CASSYSAGWSYEQYF. CDR3 nucleotides: TGTGCCAGCAGTTACTCCGCGGGATGGTCCTACGAGCAGTACTTC.

This chain uses TRBV30 with TRBJ2-2; no clear D. Trimming took 0 bases from V and 5 from J, leaving 7 bases between them. The CDR3 loop spans 13 amino acids. Germline CDR1 reads GTSNPN; CDR2 reads SVGIG (reference sequence). This chain's CDR3 is CAWSVSGTGELFF. CDR3 nucleotides: TGTGCCTGGAGTGTAAGTGGGACCGGGGAGCTGTTTTTT.

This clone was seen once. J is TRBJ2-1 and V is TRBV5-1, with 12 bases that match TRBD2. This CDR3 contains 16 residues. V trimming: 4 bases; J trimming: 7 bases; junction bases outside the gene matches: 9. Germline loops: CDR1 SGHRS, CDR2 YFSETQ. The CDR3 sequence: CASSPLLAGGINEQFF. CDR3 DNA: TGCGCCAGCAGCCCGTTACTAGCGGGAGGAATAAATGAGCAGTTCTTC.

The chain carries TRBV20-1 and TRBJ2-7; 9 bases agree with TRBD1. Germline V gene data show CDR1 as DFQATT and CDR2 as SNEGSKA (reference sequence). CDR3 length: 16 residues. V was clipped by 3 bases and J by 2 bases; unmatched bases: 11. CDR3: CSASGLGQGNAYEQYF. CDR3 DNA: TGCAGTGCTAGTGGATTGGGACAGGGAAACGCCTACGAGCAGTACTTC.

The rearrangement joins TRBV10-3 to TRBJ2-3; 10 bases line up with TRBD2. V was pared by 4 bases and J by 6 bases, with 7 bases of the junction left unmatched. The CDR3 totals 15 residues. The V gene's germline CDR1 is ENHRY and CDR2 SYGVKD. CDR3 nucleotide sequence: TGTGCCATCAGTGGAGCGGGGGGGAAGGAGGATACGCAGTATTTT. It specifies CAISGAGGKEDTQYF.

J is TRBJ1-2 and V is TRBV28, with D maybe TRBD1 (5 bases). Germline assignment: CDR1 MDHEN and CDR2 SYDVKM. Trimming removed 8 bases from V and 0 bases from J, with 16 bases in between. The CDR3 is 15 amino acids. CDR3 bases: TGTGCCAGCCAGTTTATTGGGGGGTCTAACTATGGCTACACCTTC. Its protein is CASQFIGGSNYGYTF.

The CDR3 coding sequence is TGTGCCAGCGGACGGGACCTCGTGGGAGAAAAACTGTTTTTT. It is translated as CASGRDLVGEKLFF. This chain joins TRBV27 and TRBJ1-4; tentative D call: TRBD1 (5 bases). This CDR3 region has 14 residues. V was cut by 8 bases and J by 8 bases, with 18 bases left in between. CDR1 is MNHEY and CDR2 is SMNVEV in the germline V gene (reference sequence).

The gene calls are TRBV19 and TRBJ1-5; TRBD1 agrees at 8 bases. Germline loops: CDR1 LNHDA, CDR2 SQIVND (reference sequence). CDR3 length: 16 amino acids. J gave up 4 bases and V 5 bases, and 10 bases lay outside the gene matches. CDR3 DNA: TGTGCCAGTAGTCCCCTCCGGACAGGGTTGAATCAGCCCCAGCATTTT. It specifies CASSPLRTGLNQPQHF.

CDR3 region: CACAGGTEAFF. In DNA, the CDR3 is TGTGCCTGCGCTGGGGGGACTGAAGCTTTCTTT. The chain is built from TRBV12-3 or TRBV12-4 and TRBJ1-1, with D tentatively TRBD1 (5 bases). The CDR3 is 11 residues long. V shed 11 bases and J shed 5 bases, with 12 bases lying between them.

V gene TRBV10-3 combines with J gene TRBJ1-1; D possibly corresponds to TRBD1 (5 bases). The CDR3 covers 12 residues. Deletions cut 7 bases from V and 7 bases from J, with 13 bases between. The germline CDR1 and CDR2 sequences are ENHRY and SYGVKD. This CDR3 is CAINGGRGEAFF. CDR3 bases: TGTGCCATCAACGGGGGGAGAGGTGAAGCTTTCTTT.

The chain recombines TRBV9 with TRBJ1-4; D is unresolved. Per germline, CDR1 SGDLS and CDR2 YYNGEE. The V and J ends lost 0 bases and 7 bases respectively, with 7 bases between them. This CDR3 region has 13 residues. The CDR3 is CASSVARGEKLFF. CDR3 nucleotide sequence: TGTGCCAGCAGCGTAGCTCGGGGTGAAAAACTGTTTTTT.

This CDR3 is CASSLDPFRDRDYEQYF. CDR3 coding DNA: TGTGCCAGCAGCTTGGATCCGTTTAGGGACAGGGACTACGAGCAGTACTTC. The chain is built from TRBV5-5 and TRBJ2-7, with 9 bases matching TRBD1. V lost 0 bases to trimming and J lost 3 bases; unmatched junction nucleotides: 10. The CDR3 is 17 residues long. Germline CDR1 reads SGHKS; CDR2 reads YYEKEE (reference sequence).

This clone was seen just once. The J gene is TRBJ2-1, the V gene TRBV9, with 7 bases identical to TRBD2. Germline V gives CDR1 SGDLS, CDR2 YYNGEE. This CDR3 region has 15 residues. The ends lost 5 bases at V and 7 bases at J; junction bases unmatched: 12. The CDR3 is CASSQSSGMRNEQFF. The CDR3 nucleotides are TGTGCCAGCAGTCAATCTAGCGGAATGAGAAATGAGCAGTTCTTC.

The chain links TRBV2 to TRBJ2-1; D gene ambiguous. V shed 4 bases and J shed 5 bases, with 3 bases lying between them. The CDR3 covers 11 residues. Germline CDR1 SNHLY, CDR2 FYNNEI. The chain's CDR3 is CASSGDNEQFF. CDR3 bases: TGTGCCAGCAGTGGCGACAATGAGCAGTTCTTC.

The chain carries TRBV29-1 and TRBJ2-7, with D uncertain. CDR1 is SQVTM and CDR2 is ANQGSEA in the germline V gene. This CDR3 is built from 12 residues. Between the trimmed V and J ends, which lost 2 bases and 3 bases, there was a span of 8 bases. Written as DNA, the CDR3 is TGCAGCGTTGAAACCGGAGACTACGAGCAGTACTTC. This sequence encodes CSVETGDYEQYF.

The CDR3 bases are TGTGCCAGCAGCTTGGGAGGGACTAGCACAGATACGCAGTATTTT. Its translation: CASSLGGTSTDTQYF. V is TRBV5-4 and J is TRBJ2-3, with a tentative D call TRBD2 (6 bases). V lost 0 bases and J lost 0, with 8 bases in between. Germline V gives CDR1 SGHNT, CDR2 YYREEE (reference sequence). CDR3 length: 15 amino acids.

The genes are TRBV7-3 and TRBJ2-7; TRBD2 aligns across 8 bases. V gave up 2 bases and J gave up 5 bases; unmatched junction bases: 8. Germline loops: CDR1 SGHTA, CDR2 FQGTGA. The CDR3 spans 15 residues. In nucleotides, the CDR3 is TGTGCCAGCAGCTTACCCCCAGCGGGAGAGGACGAGCAGTACTTC. It specifies CASSLPPAGEDEQYF.

The chain has TRBV15 and TRBJ2-5; D might be TRBD1 (8 bases). Germline values: CDR1 LNHNV, CDR2 YYDKDF (reference sequence). The CDR3 length is 14 residues. Trimming shortened V by 4 bases and J by 4 bases, and 13 bases separated the two germline ends. The chain's CDR3 is CATSKDREGETQYF. Written as DNA, the CDR3 is TGTGCCACCAGCAAGGACAGGGAGGGAGAGACCCAGTACTTC. Looking up the rest from reference TRBV15 and TRBJ2-5 gives the full variable domain: DAMVIQNPRYQVTQFGKPVTLSCSQTLNHNVMYWYQQKSSQAPKLLFHYYDKDFNNEADTPDNFQSRRPNTSFCFLDIRSPGLGDTAMYLCATSKDREGETQYFGPGTRLLVL.

This clone was recorded once. J is TRBJ1-6 and V is TRBV19, with 8 positions matching TRBD1. CDR1 and CDR2 (germline): LNHDA, SQIVND (reference sequence). J was trimmed by 9 bases and V by 3 bases; bases with no gene match: 10. The CDR3 is made up of 16 amino acids. The CDR3 region has the DNA TGTGCCAGTAGTATGGCGGCAGGGGGCAGTTCTTCACCCCTCCACTTT. It specifies CASSMAAGGSSSPLHF.